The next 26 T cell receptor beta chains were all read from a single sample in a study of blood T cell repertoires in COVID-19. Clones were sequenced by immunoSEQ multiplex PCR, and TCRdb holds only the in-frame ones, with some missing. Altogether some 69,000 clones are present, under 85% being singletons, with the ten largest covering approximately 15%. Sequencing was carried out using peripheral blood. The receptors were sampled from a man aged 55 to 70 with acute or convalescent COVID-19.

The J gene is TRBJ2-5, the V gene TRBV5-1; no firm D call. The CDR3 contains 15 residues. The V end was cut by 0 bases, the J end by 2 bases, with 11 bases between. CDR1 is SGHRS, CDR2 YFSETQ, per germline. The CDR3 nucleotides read TGCGCCAGCAGCTTGGCCCCGACAACTCAAGAGACCCAGTACTTC. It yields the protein CASSLAPTTQETQYF.

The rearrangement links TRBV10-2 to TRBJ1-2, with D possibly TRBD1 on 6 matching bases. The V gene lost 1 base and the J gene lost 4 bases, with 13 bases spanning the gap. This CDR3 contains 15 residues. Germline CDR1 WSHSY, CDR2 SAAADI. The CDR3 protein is CASSELRGAAYGYTF. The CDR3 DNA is TGCGCCAGCAGTGAGTTGCGGGGGGCCGCCTATGGCTACACCTTC.

The CDR3 DNA reads TGTGCCAGCAGCCGGCAGTTTGTAACCGGGGAGCTGTTTTTT. This encodes CASSRQFVTGELFF. The V gene is TRBV14, the J gene TRBJ2-2; D remains ambiguous. V was pared by 4 bases and J by 5 bases, with 11 bases between. The CDR3 has 14 residues. From germline, CDR1 is SGHDN and CDR2 FVKESK.

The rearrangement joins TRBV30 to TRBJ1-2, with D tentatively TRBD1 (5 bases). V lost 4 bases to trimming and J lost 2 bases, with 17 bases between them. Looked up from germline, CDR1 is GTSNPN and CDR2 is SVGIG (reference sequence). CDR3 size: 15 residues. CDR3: CAWIRLKTANYGYTF. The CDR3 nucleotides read TGTGCCTGGATCAGGCTCAAGACAGCCAACTATGGCTACACCTTC.

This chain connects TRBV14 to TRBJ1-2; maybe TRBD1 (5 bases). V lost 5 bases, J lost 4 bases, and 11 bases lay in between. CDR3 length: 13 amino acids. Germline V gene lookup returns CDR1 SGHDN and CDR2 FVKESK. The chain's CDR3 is CASSSGTFYGYTF. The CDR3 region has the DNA TGTGCCAGCAGCTCGGGGACTTTCTATGGCTACACCTTC.

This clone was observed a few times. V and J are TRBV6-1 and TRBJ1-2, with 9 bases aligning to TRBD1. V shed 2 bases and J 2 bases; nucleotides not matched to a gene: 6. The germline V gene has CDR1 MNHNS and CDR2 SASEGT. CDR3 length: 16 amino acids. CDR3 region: CASSERQGDKNYGYTF. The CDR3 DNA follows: TGTGCCAGCAGTGAACGACAGGGGGACAAAAACTATGGCTACACCTTC.

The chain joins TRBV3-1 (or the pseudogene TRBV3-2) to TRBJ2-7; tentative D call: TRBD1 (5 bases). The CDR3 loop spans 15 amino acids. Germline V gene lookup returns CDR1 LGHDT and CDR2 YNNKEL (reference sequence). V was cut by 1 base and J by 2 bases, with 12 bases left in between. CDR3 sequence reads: CASSQVPEGAYEQYF. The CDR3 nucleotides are TGTGCCAGCAGCCAAGTTCCCGAAGGGGCCTACGAGCAGTACTTC.

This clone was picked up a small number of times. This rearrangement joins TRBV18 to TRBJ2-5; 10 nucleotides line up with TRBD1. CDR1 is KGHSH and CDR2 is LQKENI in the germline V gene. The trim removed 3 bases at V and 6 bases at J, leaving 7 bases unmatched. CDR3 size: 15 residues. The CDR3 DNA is TGTGCCAGCTCACCTACGGGACAGGGGTGGAAGACCCAGTACTTC. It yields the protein CASSPTGQGWKTQYF.

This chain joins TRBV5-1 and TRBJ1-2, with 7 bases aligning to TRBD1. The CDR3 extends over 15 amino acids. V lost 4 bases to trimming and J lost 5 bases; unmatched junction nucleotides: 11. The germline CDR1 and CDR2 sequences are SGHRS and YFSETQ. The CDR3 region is CASSLTQGELYGYTF. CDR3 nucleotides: TGCGCCAGCAGCCTCACCCAGGGGGAGCTTTATGGCTACACCTTC.

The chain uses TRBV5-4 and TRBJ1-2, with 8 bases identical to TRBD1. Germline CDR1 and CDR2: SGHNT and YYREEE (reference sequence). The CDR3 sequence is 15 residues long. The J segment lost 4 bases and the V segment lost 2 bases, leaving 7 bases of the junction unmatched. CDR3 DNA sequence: TGTGCCAGCAGCTTTCCCGGACAGGGAAGCTATGGCTACACCTTC. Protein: CASSFPGQGSYGYTF.

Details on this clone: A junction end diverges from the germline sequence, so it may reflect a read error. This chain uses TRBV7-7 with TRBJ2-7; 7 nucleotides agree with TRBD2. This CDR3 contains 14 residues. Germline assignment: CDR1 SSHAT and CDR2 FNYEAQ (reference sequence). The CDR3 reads CASSMSDGGYEQYF. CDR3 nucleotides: TGTGCTAGCAGCATGTCGGACGGGGGGTACGAGCAGTACTTC.

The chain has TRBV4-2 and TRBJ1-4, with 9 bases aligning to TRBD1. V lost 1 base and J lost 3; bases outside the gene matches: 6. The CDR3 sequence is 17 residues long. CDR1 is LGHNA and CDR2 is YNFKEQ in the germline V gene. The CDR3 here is CASSQVGQGVANEKLFF. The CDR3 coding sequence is TGTGCCAGCAGCCAAGTGGGACAGGGTGTGGCTAATGAAAAACTGTTTTTT.

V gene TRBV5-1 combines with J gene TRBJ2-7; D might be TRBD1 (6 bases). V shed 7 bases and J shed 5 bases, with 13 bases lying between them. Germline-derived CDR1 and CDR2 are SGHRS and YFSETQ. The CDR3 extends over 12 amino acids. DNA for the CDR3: TGCGCCAGCTCGACTCAGGGGCACGAGCAGTACTTC. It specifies CASSTQGHEQYF.

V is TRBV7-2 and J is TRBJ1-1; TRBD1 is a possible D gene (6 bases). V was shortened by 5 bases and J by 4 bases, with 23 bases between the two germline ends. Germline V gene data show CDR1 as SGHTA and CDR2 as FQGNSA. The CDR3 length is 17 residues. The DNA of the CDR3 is TGTGCCAGCAGCCCCGCCAAGTCGTCAGGGGAAATCACTGAAGCTTTCTTT. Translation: CASSPAKSSGEITEAFF.

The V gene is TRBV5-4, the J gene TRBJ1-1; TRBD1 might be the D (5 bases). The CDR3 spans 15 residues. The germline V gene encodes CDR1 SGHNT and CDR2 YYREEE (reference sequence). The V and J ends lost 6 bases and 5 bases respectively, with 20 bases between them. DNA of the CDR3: TGTGCCAGCACATCCGGGGGTGAGGGTTCGACTGAAGCTTTCTTT. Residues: CASTSGGEGSTEAFF.

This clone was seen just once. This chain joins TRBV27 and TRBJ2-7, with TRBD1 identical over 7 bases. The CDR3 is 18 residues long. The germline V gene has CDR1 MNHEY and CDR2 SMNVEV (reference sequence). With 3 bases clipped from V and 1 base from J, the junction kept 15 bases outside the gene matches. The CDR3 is CASSFDQARDRVSYEQYF. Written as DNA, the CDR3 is TGTGCCAGCAGTTTTGACCAAGCCCGGGACAGAGTTTCCTACGAGCAGTACTTC.

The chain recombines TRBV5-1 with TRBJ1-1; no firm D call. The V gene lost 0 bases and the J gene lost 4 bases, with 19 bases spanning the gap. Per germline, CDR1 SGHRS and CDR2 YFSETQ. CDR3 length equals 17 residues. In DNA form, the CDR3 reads TGCGCCAGCAGCTTGGTTGTGGTGGGCGATTCTGGCACTGAAGCTTTCTTT. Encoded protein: CASSLVVVGDSGTEAFF.

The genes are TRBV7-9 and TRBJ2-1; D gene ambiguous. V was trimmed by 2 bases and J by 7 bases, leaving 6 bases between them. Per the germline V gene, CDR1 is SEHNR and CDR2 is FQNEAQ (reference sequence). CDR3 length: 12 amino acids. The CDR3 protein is CASSLSTNEQFF. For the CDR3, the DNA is TGTGCCAGCAGCTTATCCACTAATGAGCAGTTCTTC.

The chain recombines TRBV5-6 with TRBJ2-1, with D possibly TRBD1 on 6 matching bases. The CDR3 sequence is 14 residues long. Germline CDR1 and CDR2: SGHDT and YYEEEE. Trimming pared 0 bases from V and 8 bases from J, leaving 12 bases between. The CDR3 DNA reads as TGTGCCAGCAGCTTGGCCGACAGGTTTGATGAGCAGTTCTTC. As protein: CASSLADRFDEQFF.

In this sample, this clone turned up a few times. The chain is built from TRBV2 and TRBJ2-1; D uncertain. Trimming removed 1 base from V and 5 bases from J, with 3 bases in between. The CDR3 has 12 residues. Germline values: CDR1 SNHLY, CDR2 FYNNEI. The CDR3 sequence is CASSEVDNEQFF. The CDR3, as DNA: TGTGCCAGCAGTGAAGTAGACAATGAGCAGTTCTTC.

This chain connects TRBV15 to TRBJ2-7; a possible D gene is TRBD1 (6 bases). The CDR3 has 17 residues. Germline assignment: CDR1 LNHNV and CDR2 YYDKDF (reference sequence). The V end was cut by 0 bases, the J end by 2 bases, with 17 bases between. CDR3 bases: TGTGCCACCAGCAGAGATAGTGGCAGGGGTATTACCTACGAGCAGTACTTC. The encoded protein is CATSRDSGRGITYEQYF.

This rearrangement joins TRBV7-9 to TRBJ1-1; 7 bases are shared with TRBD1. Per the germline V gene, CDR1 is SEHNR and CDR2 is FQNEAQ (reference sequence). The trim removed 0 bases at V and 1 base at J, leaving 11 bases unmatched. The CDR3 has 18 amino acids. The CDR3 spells CASSLAGSATGRNTEAFF. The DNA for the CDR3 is TGTGCCAGCAGCTTAGCTGGCTCCGCGACAGGGAGGAACACTGAAGCTTTCTTT.

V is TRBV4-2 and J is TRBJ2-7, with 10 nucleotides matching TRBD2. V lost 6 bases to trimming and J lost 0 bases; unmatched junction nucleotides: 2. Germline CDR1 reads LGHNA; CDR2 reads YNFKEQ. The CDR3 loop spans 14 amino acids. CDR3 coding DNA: TGTGCCAGCAGGTTAGCGGGGGGCTCCTACGAGCAGTACTTC. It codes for CASRLAGGSYEQYF.

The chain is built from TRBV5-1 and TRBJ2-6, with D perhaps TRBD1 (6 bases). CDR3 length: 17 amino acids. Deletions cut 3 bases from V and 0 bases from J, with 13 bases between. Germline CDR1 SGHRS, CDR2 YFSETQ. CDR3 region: CASSWTVSISGANVLTF. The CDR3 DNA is TGCGCCAGCAGCTGGACAGTTTCTATCTCTGGGGCCAACGTCCTGACTTTC.

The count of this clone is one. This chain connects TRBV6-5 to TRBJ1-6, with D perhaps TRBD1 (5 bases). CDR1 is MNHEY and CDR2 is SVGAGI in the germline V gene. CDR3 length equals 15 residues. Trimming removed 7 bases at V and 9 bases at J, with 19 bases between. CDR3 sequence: CASNYFIGAFSPLHF. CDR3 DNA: TGTGCCAGCAACTACTTTATTGGGGCTTTTTCACCCCTCCACTTT.

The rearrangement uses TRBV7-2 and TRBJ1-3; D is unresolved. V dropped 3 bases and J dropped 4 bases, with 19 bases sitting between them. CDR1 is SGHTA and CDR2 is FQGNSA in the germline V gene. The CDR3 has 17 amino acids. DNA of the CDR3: TGTGCCAGCAGCTTTGAGTGGAGTTCCAGCCCGGGAAACACCATATATTTT. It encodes CASSFEWSSSPGNTIYF.